One sample yielded the 23 T cell receptor beta chains listed below, sequenced in a study of immune heterogeneity within non-small cell lung tumors. The template for each sample was approximately 0.65 ug of genomic DNA, which had been extracted from bulk tumor tissue. Surgery yielded several widely spaced biopsies per primary tumor. Patients had untreated, newly diagnosed non-small cell lung cancer and underwent curative surgery. For the TCR beta CDR3, multiplex PCR with 32 V and 13 J primers performed the amplification. A single record per CDR3 protein comes from TCRdb applying MiXCR to the multiplex PCR reads. Of about 6,400 distinct CDR3 sequences listed, roughly 23% were seen once; the top ten hold 8.6%. The sequenced sample consisted of lung tumor tissue. The receptors originated from a man between 65 and 85 years old with non-small cell lung cancer.

This clonotype was observed at least ten times. The J gene is TRBJ2-5, the V gene TRBV2, with a possible D match to TRBD1 (6 bases). Germline lookup yields CDR1 SNHLY and CDR2 FYNNEI. Trimming removed 6 bases from V and 2 bases from J, with 10 bases in between. The CDR3 extends over 13 amino acids. As DNA, the CDR3 is TGTGCCAGCAGCGGACAGTTACAAGAGACCCAGTACTTC. The encoded protein is CASSGQLQETQYF.

Regarding this clonotype: This may arise from a read error, as a much more abundant clone is one base away. This sequence joins TRBV20-1 and TRBJ2-7; D gene ambiguous. CDR1 is DFQATT and CDR2 is SNEGSKA in the germline V gene (reference sequence). Deletions cut 1 base from V and 3 bases from J, with 10 bases between. This CDR3 contains 13 residues. CDR3 nucleotide sequence: TGCAGTGCTAGAGGCATGGCCGGCTACGAGCAGTACTTC. The encoded protein is CSARGMAGYEQYF.

By sample share, this clonotype is medium-sized. V usage is TRBV28 and J usage is TRBJ2-7; perhaps TRBD2 as D (6 bases). Trimming removed 5 bases at V and 0 bases at J, with 23 bases between. Germline V gene data show CDR1 as MDHEN and CDR2 as SYDVKM. The CDR3 runs 18 residues. The CDR3 protein is CASSLSESGLGSSYEQYF. CDR3 bases: TGTGCCAGCAGTCTATCTGAGTCGGGACTTGGATCCTCCTACGAGCAGTACTTC.

This clonotype was recorded at least ten times. The gene calls are TRBV20-1 and TRBJ2-2; TRBD2 matches at 9 bases. Germline V gene lookup returns CDR1 DFQATT and CDR2 SNEGSKA (reference sequence). With V trimmed by 6 bases and J by 4 bases, 6 bases remained unmatched. There are 14 residues in the CDR3. The CDR3, as DNA: TGCAGTGCGGAGACTAGCGGCTTCACCGGGGAGCTGTTTTTT. It specifies CSAETSGFTGELFF.

Regarding this clonotype: A much larger clonotype is one base distant, so this may be a read error. This sequence joins TRBV27 and TRBJ1-3, with D unclear. CDR3 length: 18 residues. Germline CDR1 and CDR2: MNHEY and SMNVEV (reference sequence). In DNA form, the CDR3 reads TGTGCCATCAGTTTAACTTGGGCCCACATTCACTCTGGAAACACCATATATTTT. This encodes CAISLTWAHIHSGNTIYF.

In regard to this clonotype: A single base separates this from a much larger clone, so it may be a read error. This chain joins TRBV6-1 and TRBJ2-5; maybe TRBD1 (5 bases). The germline CDR1 and CDR2 sequences are MNHNS and SASEGT. CDR3 length: 13 amino acids. Here the CDR3 DNA reads TGTCCCAGCACCAGGGCTAAACAAGAGACCCAGTACTTC. Amino acids: CPSTRAKQETQYF.

The rearrangement uses TRBV11-3 and TRBJ1-6; no clear D. CDR1 SGHNT and CDR2 YENEEA come from the germline V gene. Trimming removed 1 base at V and 10 bases at J, with 8 bases between. The CDR3 consists of 13 residues. Here the CDR3 reads CASSLGSASPLHF. For the CDR3, the DNA is TGTGCCAGCAGCTTAGGGTCGGCATCACCCCTCCACTTT.

This clonotype has a single count. Possible read error: a much larger clone is one base away. The chain recombines TRBV20-1 with TRBJ1-2, with D uncertain. Germline CDR1 DFQATT, CDR2 SNEGSKA (reference sequence). CDR3 size: 13 residues. V lost 7 bases to trimming and J lost 4 bases, with 16 bases between them. The CDR3: CSGPSFGSYGYTF. CDR3 bases: TGCAGTGGCCCGAGCTTCGGGAGCTATGGCTACACCTTC.

This clonotype is termed medium-sized. The chain carries TRBV4-1 and TRBJ1-3; TRBD1 matches 8 bases. Germline assignment: CDR1 MGHRA and CDR2 YSYEKL. The V segment lost 1 base and the J segment 4 bases; nucleotides outside the gene matches: 9. The CDR3 spans 17 residues. The CDR3 region has the DNA TGCGCCAGCAGCCAAGTTTCAGGGGGCGCGGGGGGAAACACCATATATTTT. Translating it yields CASSQVSGGAGGNTIYF.

This chain joins TRBV5-4 and TRBJ1-2; TRBD1 matches at 10 bases. Germline V lookup: CDR1 SGHNT, CDR2 YYREEE (reference sequence). The CDR3 has 15 residues. J gave up 2 bases and V 3 bases, and 4 bases lay outside the gene matches. The CDR3 bases are TGTGCCAGCAGCTCCGTGACAGGGGGCAACTATGGCTACACCTTC. It specifies CASSSVTGGNYGYTF.

CDR3 in DNA: TGTGCCATCAGTGAGTTGTCCGTAGGGGGAGCCGGGGAGCTGTTTTTT. Its protein is CAISELSVGGAGELFF. The genes are TRBV10-3 and TRBJ2-2; possible D gene TRBD1, 6 bases. In germline, CDR1 is ENHRY, CDR2 SYGVKD. This CDR3 is 16 amino acids long. With 1 base removed from V and 6 bases from J, the gap between germline ends came to 15 bases.

This clonotype is medium-sized (0.01 to 0.1%) in the sample. The rearrangement links TRBV20-1 to TRBJ1-1; weak D call: TRBD1 (6 bases). This CDR3 is 13 amino acids long. Germline V lookup: CDR1 DFQATT, CDR2 SNEGSKA (reference sequence). V was trimmed by 6 bases and J by 3 bases, leaving 14 bases between them. Here the CDR3 reads CSARGGTDTEAFF. In nucleotides, the CDR3 is TGCAGTGCGCGAGGGGGTACTGACACTGAAGCTTTCTTT.

As for this clonotype: A much larger clone differs by one base, so this may be a read error. This rearrangement joins TRBV2 to TRBJ2-7, with a weak D call TRBD2 (6 bases). The CDR3 loop spans 12 amino acids. Per germline, CDR1 SNHLY and CDR2 FYNNEI. The V gene lost 8 bases and the J gene lost 4 bases, with 12 bases spanning the gap. The CDR3 DNA reads TGTGCCAGCGCGGGACCCAGATACGAGCAGTACTTC. Its translation: CASAGPRYEQYF.

This clonotype is labeled medium-sized. This chain joins TRBV29-1 and TRBJ1-2; D perhaps matches TRBD1 (5 bases). Germline V gene sequence: CDR1 SQVTM, CDR2 ANQGSEA. Between the trimmed V and J ends, which lost 0 bases and 10 bases, there was a span of 12 bases. This CDR3 comprises 12 residues. Here the CDR3 DNA reads TGCAGCGTTGAAGATCAAGGGGTAGACTACACCTTC. This sequence encodes CSVEDQGVDYTF.

Regarding this clonotype: It may be a read error: a sequence one base away is much more abundant. The chain has TRBV11-2 and TRBJ1-6, with D uncertain. This CDR3 is 12 amino acids long. V was trimmed by 8 bases and J by 10 bases, leaving 12 bases between them. Germline V lookup: CDR1 SGHAT, CDR2 FQNNGV. CDR3 protein: CASATVRSPLHF. CDR3 DNA sequence: TGTGCCAGCGCTACCGTGAGGTCACCCCTCCACTTT.

This clonotype has just a few counts. No conserved phenylalanine or tryptophan is present at the end of the CDR3, so a read error is the likely explanation. It is unclear where the CDR3 begins or ends on the DNA, so no DNA is shown, and the CDR3 is as TCRdb lists it. This chain links TRBV19 with TRBJ2-3; the table's D call, TRBD1, has no DNA check behind it. CDR1 is LNHDA and CDR2 is SQIVND in the germline V gene (reference sequence). With termini counted, the CDR3 has 16 amino acids. This CDR3 is CASSSGQGDYEQYFGP.

The V call is TRBV19, the J call TRBJ1-6; D not certain. V was trimmed by 3 bases and J by 10 bases, leaving 13 bases between them. The CDR3 extends over 14 amino acids. Germline lookup yields CDR1 LNHDA and CDR2 SQIVND (reference sequence). Written as DNA, the CDR3 is TGTGCCAGTAGTATTAATTGGGCTGGATCACCCCTCCACTTT. This codes for CASSINWAGSPLHF.

The chain joins TRBV7-6 to TRBJ2-4, with D unresolved. The CDR3 consists of 14 residues. The germline CDR1 and CDR2 sequences are SGHVS and FNYEAQ. V was trimmed by 5 bases and J by 0 bases, leaving 8 bases between them. For the CDR3, the DNA is TGTGCCAGCAGCCCTACGGTAGCCAAAAACATTCAGTACTTC. It translates to CASSPTVAKNIQYF. The full variable domain, rest sourced from reference TRBV7-6 and TRBJ2-4, is GAGVSQSPRYKVTKRGQDVALRCDPISGHVSLYWYRQALGQGPEFLTYFNYEAQQDKSGLPNDRFSAERPEGSISTLTIQRTEQRDSAMYRCASSPTVAKNIQYFGAGTRLSVL.

This clonotype was detected many times. The chain combines TRBV27 with TRBJ2-3; 9 nucleotides align to TRBD1. Germline-derived CDR1 and CDR2 are MNHEY and SMNVEV (reference sequence). V shed 2 bases, J shed 5 bases, and the junction held 5 bases outside the gene matches. The CDR3 has 15 amino acids. The CDR3 DNA reads as TGTGCCAGCAGTTTACGAAACAGGGGGCAAGATACGCAGTATTTT. Its translation: CASSLRNRGQDTQYF.

The V call is TRBV3-1, the J call TRBJ2-5; D remains ambiguous. The CDR3 spans 13 residues. V lost 7 bases, J lost 0 bases, and 9 bases lay in between. Germline-derived CDR1 and CDR2 are LGHDT and YNNKEL (reference sequence). This CDR3 is CASTHSYQETQYF. The CDR3 coding sequence is TGTGCCAGCACGCATAGCTACCAAGAGACCCAGTACTTC.

Concerning this clonotype itself: This may come from a read error, since a much larger clone is one base off. The chain is built from TRBV27 and TRBJ2-5; D is unresolved. Germline V lookup: CDR1 MNHEY, CDR2 SMNVEV (reference sequence). The CDR3 loop spans 13 amino acids. Written as DNA, the CDR3 is TGTGCCAGCAGTCTCCAGATGCAAGGGACCCAGTACTTC. Protein: CASSLQMQGTQYF.

Comment on this clonotype: A read error may be the cause here, since a much bigger clone is one base away. The chain uses TRBV20-1 and TRBJ1-1; D gene ambiguous. The V gene's germline CDR1 is DFQATT and CDR2 SNEGSKA (reference sequence). Trimming pared 0 bases from V and 4 bases from J, leaving 9 bases between. The CDR3 is 13 amino acids. CDR3 sequence: CSARDAAITEAFF. CDR3 coding DNA: TGCAGTGCTAGAGATGCGGCCATCACTGAAGCTTTCTTT.

Relative to its sample, this clonotype is large. The chain uses TRBV10-2 and TRBJ2-7, with TRBD2 matching 10 bases. The CDR3 totals 16 residues. The germline V gene encodes CDR1 WSHSY and CDR2 SAAADI. The junction had 9 bases not matched to a gene; V was cut back by 4 bases and J by 3 bases. CDR3 sequence: CASSGGGSGGFYEQYF. The CDR3 nucleotides are TGCGCCAGCAGTGGGGGTGGTAGCGGGGGGTTCTACGAGCAGTACTTC.